The clone carrying this T cell receptor (beta chain) was observed a handful of times. Its target is unknown. CDR1 is SGHDT and CDR2 is YYEEEE in the germline V gene. The V and J ends lost 4 bases and 3 bases respectively, with 11 bases between them. This CDR3 has 14 amino acids. The data originate from a study of post-analysis software for immune sequencing data. TCR beta cDNA libraries had unique molecular identifiers. TCRdb processed the PCR reads anew with MiXCR; each CDR3 protein has one entry. Of fewer than 550,000 distinct CDR3 sequences listed, roughly 34% were seen once; the top ten hold less than 6%. General study findings and limits: Controls had significantly higher normalized Chao1 diversity than multiple sclerosis patients. The study found TRBV5-6, TRBV5-1 and TRBV20-1 among a few TRBV segments more frequent in patients than controls.

The TCR originated in a girl younger than 18 with multiple sclerosis. Sequenced material: blood. The chain is built from TRBV5-6 and TRBJ2-1; D possibly corresponds to TRBD2 (6 bases). CDR3 DNA: TGTGCCAGCAGCGAATACGGGGGCTACAATGAGCAGTTCTTC. Protein: CASSEYGGYNEQFF.